Shown below are 30 T cell receptor beta chains from a single sample sequenced in a study of shared clonotypes between healthy human individuals. Profiled with immunoSEQ multiplex PCR; TCRdb holds only in-frame clones, not every one. Among about 980,000 clones listed, 76% were seen once. The sample consisted of memory CD4+ T cells sorted from blood. The subset here: CD45RA-negative fraction. Receptors were obtained from a man aged 18 to 30 in good health.

Many counts were recorded for this clone. The genes are TRBV6-5 and TRBJ2-6; perhaps TRBD1 as D (5 bases). This CDR3 has 14 residues. V was pared by 2 bases and J by 8 bases, with 10 bases between. Germline CDR1 reads MNHEY; CDR2 reads SVGAGI. The CDR3 coding sequence is TGTGCCAGCAGTTACGGGGCAGTCACCAACGTCCTGACTTTC. Protein product: CASSYGAVTNVLTF.

There are a few counts of this clone. The rearrangement uses TRBV18 and TRBJ1-5; TRBD1 aligns across 7 bases. The V gene's germline CDR1 is KGHSH and CDR2 LQKENI. This CDR3 has 14 residues. V gave up 1 base and J gave up 4 bases; unmatched junction bases: 1. In DNA form, the CDR3 reads TGTGCCAGCTCACCACAGGGACAGAATCAGCCCCAGCATTTT. Translation gives CASSPQGQNQPQHF.

This rearrangement joins TRBV6-6 to TRBJ1-6, with D unclear. Germline CDR1 reads MNHNY; CDR2 reads SVGAGI (reference sequence). The germline V and J ends were trimmed by 8 bases and 7 bases, with 9 bases remaining between them. CDR3 length: 12 amino acids. DNA for the CDR3: TGTGCCAGCGGGTTGGCGAATTCACCCCTCCACTTT. Translating gives CASGLANSPLHF.

The chain employs TRBV5-8 and TRBJ2-6; a weak D match, TRBD1 (5 bases). V was trimmed by 3 bases and J by 0 bases, leaving 16 bases between them. Germline V gives CDR1 SGHTS, CDR2 YDEGEE. The CDR3 is made up of 18 amino acids. The CDR3 DNA sequence: TGTGCCAGCAGCTGGTTTCACAGGTCCAGCTCTGGGGCCAACGTCCTGACTTTC. It specifies CASSWFHRSSSGANVLTF.

This clone was counted only a few times. The chain is built from TRBV30 and TRBJ2-3; 11 nucleotides agree with TRBD2. Germline V gene lookup returns CDR1 GTSNPN and CDR2 SVGIG (reference sequence). The CDR3 runs 14 residues. Trimming at V came to 0 bases and at J to 7 bases, leaving 3 bases not matched to a gene. The CDR3 DNA follows: TGTGCCTGGAGTGTTAGCGGGGGGGCACATACGCAGTATTTT. Its translation: CAWSVSGGAHTQYF.

The chain joins TRBV27 to TRBJ2-1, with 9 bases fitting TRBD2. The CDR3 sequence is 15 residues long. The germline V gene encodes CDR1 MNHEY and CDR2 SMNVEV (reference sequence). With V trimmed by 2 bases and J by 7 bases, 6 bases remained unmatched. Here the CDR3 DNA reads TGTGCCAGCAGTTTAGCGGGGGGGCCGTGGAATGAGCAGTTCTTC. Translation gives CASSLAGGPWNEQFF.

The chain carries TRBV19 and TRBJ1-2; tentatively, D is TRBD1 (6 bases). There are 13 residues in the CDR3. Per the germline V gene, CDR1 is LNHDA and CDR2 is SQIVND (reference sequence). V dropped 5 bases and J dropped 5 bases, with 12 bases sitting between them. CDR3 DNA: TGTGCCAGTAGTCAGAGGGGGAGATATGGCTACACCTTC. Residues: CASSQRGRYGYTF.

The chain uses TRBV11-3 and TRBJ2-7; D call uncertain. The CDR3 extends over 10 amino acids. The germline V and J ends were trimmed by 5 bases and 10 bases, with 9 bases remaining between them. CDR1 and CDR2 from the germline V gene are SGHNT and YENEEA. The CDR3 DNA reads as TGTGCCAGCAGCCCCCCCCGTCAGTACTTC. As protein: CASSPPRQYF.

The chain joins TRBV27 to TRBJ2-5; TRBD2 matches 12 bases. This CDR3 is built from 15 residues. The ends lost 5 bases at V and 5 bases at J; junction bases unmatched: 6. Per the germline V gene, CDR1 is MNHEY and CDR2 is SMNVEV (reference sequence). CDR3 region: CASSPTSGGMETQYF. The CDR3 nucleotides read TGTGCCAGCAGTCCCACTAGCGGGGGGATGGAGACCCAGTACTTC.

This chain links TRBV18 with TRBJ1-2; 7 bases fit TRBD1. The CDR3 has 14 amino acids. V lost 2 bases and J lost 8; bases outside the gene matches: 8. Germline assignment: CDR1 KGHSH and CDR2 LQKENI. In nucleotides, the CDR3 is TGTGCCAGCTCACCAACTGACAGGGTGGAGGGCTACACCTTC. Its protein product is CASSPTDRVEGYTF.

The chain recombines TRBV30 with TRBJ2-3; 11 nucleotides align to TRBD1. CDR3 length: 14 residues. From germline, CDR1 is GTSNPN and CDR2 SVGIG (reference sequence). The junction had 5 bases not matched to a gene; V was cut back by 4 bases and J by 5 bases. The CDR3 region has the DNA TGTGCCTGGACCCGGGACAGGGGGTTAGATACGCAGTATTTT. Encoded protein: CAWTRDRGLDTQYF.

The chain has TRBV25-1 and TRBJ2-7; TRBD1 matches 9 bases. CDR3 length: 14 amino acids. CDR1 MGHDK and CDR2 SYGVNS come from the germline V gene. Unmatched junction bases numbered 4, after V lost 3 bases and J lost 4 bases. The CDR3 DNA sequence: TGTGCCAGCAGTGATTCTGGACAGGGGTACGAGCAGTACTTC. Translation gives CASSDSGQGYEQYF.

The gene calls are TRBV6-1 and TRBJ2-7; 16 bases map to TRBD2. Trimming cost V 5 bases and J 6 bases; bases outside gene matches: 4. CDR1 is MNHNS, CDR2 SASEGT, per germline. There are 15 residues in the CDR3. In DNA, the CDR3 is TGTGCCAGCAGTTGGGGACTAGCGGGGGGGCCCGAGCAGTACTTC. It codes for CASSWGLAGGPEQYF.

The gene calls are TRBV10-3 and TRBJ2-3, with 7 bases aligning to TRBD2. The CDR3 runs 16 residues. V lost 4 bases and J lost 3; bases outside the gene matches: 10. The germline V gene has CDR1 ENHRY and CDR2 SYGVKD. The chain's CDR3 is CAISAGRDPGTDTQYF. CDR3 bases: TGTGCCATCAGTGCTGGGAGGGACCCCGGGACAGATACGCAGTATTTT.

The J gene is TRBJ2-3, the V gene TRBV2; 8 bases map to TRBD2. Germline V CDR1 and CDR2: SNHLY, FYNNEI. V lost 7 bases, J lost 2 bases, and 8 bases stayed unmatched. The CDR3 length is 15 residues. CDR3 sequence reads: CASTSGGGHTDTQYF. The DNA for the CDR3 is TGTGCCAGCACCTCCGGCGGGGGGCACACAGATACGCAGTATTTT.

The rearrangement links TRBV19 to TRBJ2-5; 8 bases agree with TRBD1. J gave up 5 bases and V 5 bases, and 7 bases lay outside the gene matches. The V gene's germline CDR1 is LNHDA and CDR2 SQIVND (reference sequence). This CDR3 region has 14 residues. The CDR3 DNA sequence: TGTGCCAGTAGTGCCGGACAGGGTTTGGAGACCCAGTACTTC. This encodes CASSAGQGLETQYF.

About this clone itself: One end of the junction does not line up with germline, which may come from a read error. This chain uses TRBV10-1 with TRBJ2-1; 10 nucleotides line up with TRBD2. Germline CDR1 and CDR2: WNHNN and SYGVQD (reference sequence). This CDR3 spans 13 amino acids. The CDR3: CASSPGTSEGPVF. CDR3 in DNA: TGCGCCAGCAGCCCCGGGACTAGCGAGGGCCCAGTCTTC.

The rearrangement uses TRBV5-4 and TRBJ1-4, with TRBD1 matching 9 bases. With 1 base clipped from V and 6 bases from J, the junction kept 1 base outside the gene matches. This CDR3 has 14 amino acids. Germline V gene lookup returns CDR1 SGHNT and CDR2 YYREEE (reference sequence). The CDR3 coding sequence is TGTGCCAGCAGCTTGTGGGACAGGGATGAAAAACTGTTTTTT. The encoded protein is CASSLWDRDEKLFF.

Turning to this clone: The sample holds other DNA sequences that translate to the same CDR3. The chain links TRBV6-5 to TRBJ2-7, with D possibly being TRBD1 or TRBD2 (6 bases each). This CDR3 is built from 12 residues. Trimming pared 2 bases from V and 7 bases from J, leaving 9 bases between. Germline lookup yields CDR1 MNHEY and CDR2 SVGAGI. The CDR3 nucleotides read TGTGCCAGCAGTTACGTAGGGGGGGAGCAGTACTTC. It specifies CASSYVGGEQYF.

This chain connects TRBV30 to TRBJ1-3; no definite D call. V was shortened by 4 bases and J by 0 bases, with 13 bases between the two germline ends. The germline CDR1 and CDR2 sequences are GTSNPN and SVGIG (reference sequence). This CDR3 has 15 amino acids. The CDR3 DNA reads TGTGCCTGGACGCCGGGAGGCTACTCTGGAAACACCATATATTTT. Amino acids: CAWTPGGYSGNTIYF.

This rearrangement joins TRBV6-1 to TRBJ2-7; no reliable D call. Trimming took off 0 bases at V and 3 bases at J, with 9 bases between the two ends. Germline-derived CDR1 and CDR2 are MNHNS and SASEGT. The CDR3 spans 14 residues. The CDR3 here is CASSEALAFYEQYF. The CDR3 DNA reads TGTGCCAGCAGTGAAGCGTTGGCCTTCTACGAGCAGTACTTC.

The V call is TRBV28, the J call TRBJ1-3; TRBD1 agrees at 9 bases. CDR3 length equals 13 residues. In germline, CDR1 is MDHEN, CDR2 SYDVKM. The trim removed 4 bases at V and 7 bases at J, leaving 2 bases unmatched. This CDR3 reads CASSSGQGNTIYF. In nucleotides, the CDR3 is TGTGCCAGCAGTTCCGGACAGGGGAACACCATATATTTT.

The rearrangement links TRBV19 to TRBJ1-1, with 12 bases fitting TRBD1. The junction had 10 bases not matched to a gene; V was cut back by 7 bases and J by 4 bases. Looked up from germline, CDR1 is LNHDA and CDR2 is SQIVND (reference sequence). This CDR3 comprises 16 residues. The CDR3 reads CASTEYGTGGLTEAFF. As DNA, the CDR3 is TGTGCCAGTACAGAGTACGGGACAGGGGGCCTCACTGAAGCTTTCTTT.

The chain links TRBV5-4 to TRBJ2-3; TRBD2 matches at 12 bases. Trimming took 0 bases from V and 3 from J; bases not matched to a gene: 14. This CDR3 is 20 amino acids long. From germline, CDR1 is SGHNT and CDR2 YYREEE (reference sequence). Here the CDR3 DNA reads TGTGCCAGCAGCTTGGCCAATAGGCTAGCGGGAGGGCCTGGGACAGATACGCAGTATTTT. Translated, it gives CASSLANRLAGGPGTDTQYF.

As concerns this clone: The same CDR3 arises from other DNA sequences in this sample as well. V is TRBV2 and J is TRBJ2-7, with D uncertain. This CDR3 comprises 12 residues. From germline, CDR1 is SNHLY and CDR2 FYNNEI. V lost 4 bases to trimming and J lost 1 base, with 5 bases between them. This CDR3 is CASSGSSYEQYF. CDR3 in DNA: TGTGCCAGCAGTGGGAGTTCCTACGAGCAGTACTTC.

The rearrangement uses TRBV30 and TRBJ2-5, with a weak D call TRBD2 (6 bases). The CDR3 has 13 amino acids. V lost 3 bases and J 0 bases, leaving 8 bases between the germline ends. In germline, CDR1 is GTSNPN, CDR2 SVGIG (reference sequence). CDR3 nucleotides: TGTGCCTGGAGCCGGGACTACCAAGAGACCCAGTACTTC. It codes for CAWSRDYQETQYF.

This clone was seen only a few times. CDR3 in amino acids: CASSRGPNVEGYTF. The CDR3 DNA sequence: TGCGCCAGCAGCCGCGGCCCAAATGTTGAAGGCTACACCTTC. The chain couples TRBV4-1 to TRBJ1-2; D remains ambiguous. CDR3 length: 14 amino acids. Between the trimmed V and J ends, which lost 4 bases and 8 bases, there was a span of 17 bases. From germline, CDR1 is MGHRA and CDR2 YSYEKL.

This clone was detected many times. V usage is TRBV27 and J usage is TRBJ2-1, with 10 bases identical to TRBD2. This CDR3 has 16 residues. Germline CDR1 reads MNHEY; CDR2 reads SMNVEV (reference sequence). V lost 5 bases, J lost 5 bases, and 9 bases stayed unmatched. The CDR3 DNA follows: TGTGCCAGCAGTATCGCAAGGACTAGCGGTAACAATGAGCAGTTCTTC. Amino acids: CASSIARTSGNNEQFF.

This clone was recorded a few times. The rearrangement joins TRBV19 to TRBJ1-4, with unresolved D. CDR1 is LNHDA and CDR2 is SQIVND in the germline V gene (reference sequence). CDR3 length equals 16 residues. Trimming removed 5 bases at V and 6 bases at J, with 19 bases between. The CDR3 is CASSPLQARGYEKLFF. The CDR3 DNA is TGTGCCAGTAGTCCCCTCCAGGCCCGAGGTTATGAAAAACTGTTTTTT. The variable domain in full, with the rest retrieved from reference TRBV19 and TRBJ1-4, is DGGITQSPKYLFRKEGQNVTLSCEQNLNHDAMYWYRQDPGQGLRLIYYSQIVNDFQKGDIAEGYSVSREKKESFPLTVTSAQKNPTAFYLCASSPLQARGYEKLFFGSGTQLSVL.

The chain recombines TRBV28 with TRBJ1-2; D remains ambiguous. This CDR3 spans 14 amino acids. V dropped 4 bases and J dropped 5 bases, with 14 bases sitting between them. Germline V gives CDR1 MDHEN, CDR2 SYDVKM. The CDR3 sequence: CASSSHEDGYGYTF. The CDR3 DNA sequence: TGTGCCAGCAGTTCCCATGAGGATGGGTATGGCTACACCTTC.